The T cell receptor (beta chain) under discussion was sequenced for a study of T cell repertoires in cytomegalovirus infection. Study outcomes and limitations: It was HLA-C-restricted CMV-specific TCR beta clonotypes that dominated the response ex vivo.

As for this clonotype: Its matching antigen is unknown.

MiXCR, applied by TCRdb to the reads, yields one record per CDR3 protein. The repertoire has about 160,000 distinct CDR3 sequences, roughly a fifth of them found once; the top ten carry about 25%. The CDR3 runs 12 residues. The V end was cut by 2 bases, the J end by 7 bases, with 10 bases between. Germline V gives CDR1 SGHDT, CDR2 YYEEEE. Here the sequenced sample was CD8+ T cells from cultured PBMCs, taken from culture after CMV antigen stimulation. The chain combines TRBV5-6 with TRBJ2-7; tentatively, D is TRBD1 (5 bases). This clonotype was obtained from a human donor in good health (CMV status not recorded). Some clones in this sample may be carry-over from other donors' samples. The CDR3 nucleotides are TGTGCCAGCAGCTTAGCCAGACAGGAGCAGTACTTC. Amino acid sequence: CASSLARQEQYF.